This entry lists 23 T cell receptor beta chains sequenced from one sample in a study of CD8 T cells in Susac syndrome (dated by TCRdb to about 2019). Receptor amplification or capture employed the immunoSEQ multiplex PCR assay. RNA was extracted using the RNeasy kit, and roughly 0.5 to 1 ug of the RNA was reverse transcribed with random hexamers. TCRdb cleaned the public reads at Q25 with fastp, built clones with MiXCR and kept in-frame beta chains. Identical CDR3 protein sequences are pooled into one entry, listed with their most common genes and DNA. In this sample the table shows roughly 110,000 distinct CDR3 sequences, about 90% of which occur a single time. The ten largest make up 0.14% of the sample. The sample consisted of CD4+ T cells from PBMCs. Receptors were obtained from a human donor in good health.

The chain is built from TRBV20-1 and TRBJ2-7; perhaps D is TRBD1 or TRBD2 (6 bases each). Germline CDR1 is DFQATT and CDR2 is SNEGSKA (reference sequence). The length of the CDR3 is 13 residues. The V and J ends lost 1 base and 5 bases respectively, with 12 bases between them. DNA for the CDR3: TGCAGTGCTAGAGGGTGGGGGGCCCACGAGCAGTACTTC. Encoded protein: CSARGWGAHEQYF.

This sequence joins TRBV20-1 and TRBJ2-2, with no clear D. Trimming removed 1 base from V and 3 bases from J, with 12 bases in between. Per germline, CDR1 DFQATT and CDR2 SNEGSKA (reference sequence). The CDR3 loop spans 15 amino acids. CDR3 residues: CSARVYGWHTGELFF. CDR3 nucleotides: TGCAGTGCTAGAGTATACGGCTGGCACACCGGGGAGCTGTTTTTT.

The V gene is TRBV6-1, the J gene TRBJ2-2; 11 positions match TRBD2. V shed 6 bases and J 1 base; nucleotides not matched to a gene: 4. Germline CDR1 reads MNHNS; CDR2 reads SASEGT. The CDR3 runs 16 residues. CDR3 sequence reads: CASRLAGAVNTGELFF. In nucleotides, the CDR3 is TGTGCCAGCAGACTAGCGGGGGCCGTGAACACCGGGGAGCTGTTTTTT.

The chain employs TRBV6-2 or TRBV6-3 and TRBJ2-7; D is unresolved. CDR3 length: 12 amino acids. The germline V gene encodes CDR1 MNHEY and CDR2 SVGEGT. Deletions cut 5 bases from V and 2 bases from J, with 7 bases between. CDR3 loop: CASSRRAYEQYF. CDR3 DNA: TGTGCCAGCAGTAGACGCGCCTACGAGCAGTACTTC.

The CDR3 spells CASSEGYSTDTQYF. CDR3 coding DNA: TGTGCCAGCAGTGAGGGGTATAGCACAGATACGCAGTATTTT. The rearrangement uses TRBV6-1 and TRBJ2-3; D gene unclear. Germline V gene sequence: CDR1 MNHNS, CDR2 SASEGT. The CDR3 has 14 residues. The ends were cut back, 3 bases at V and 0 bases at J, with 7 bases in the middle.

V gene TRBV7-2 combines with J gene TRBJ2-1, with D unclear. From germline, CDR1 is SGHTA and CDR2 FQGNSA. The CDR3 length is 15 residues. With 1 base removed from V and 8 bases from J, the gap between germline ends came to 15 bases. CDR3 region: CASSLVPTGSYEQFF. The CDR3 DNA sequence: TGTGCCAGCAGCTTAGTCCCCACCGGTTCATATGAGCAGTTCTTC.

The CDR3 is CASSQTTGGGIYEQYF. The CDR3, as DNA: TGCGCCAGCAGCCAGACGACAGGGGGAGGAATCTACGAGCAGTACTTC. The chain recombines TRBV5-1 with TRBJ2-7; TRBD1 aligns across 9 bases. The CDR3 runs to 16 residues. From germline, CDR1 is SGHRS and CDR2 YFSETQ. With 4 bases clipped from V and 3 bases from J, the junction kept 11 bases outside the gene matches. Filled out from reference TRBV5-1 and TRBJ2-7, the complete variable domain reads KAGVTQTPRYLIKTRGQQVTLSCSPISGHRSVSWYQQTPGQGLQFLFEYFSETQRNKGNFPGRFSGRQFSNSRSEMNVSTLELGDSALYLCASSQTTGGGIYEQYFGPGTRLTVT.

This sequence joins TRBV29-1 and TRBJ2-3; tentative D call: TRBD2 (5 bases). Trimming took off 7 bases at V and 7 bases at J, with 15 bases between the two ends. Germline CDR1 and CDR2: SQVTM and ANQGSEA. The CDR3 has 12 amino acids. This CDR3 is CSAGRSGNTQYF. DNA of the CDR3: TGCAGCGCTGGTCGCTCGGGGAATACGCAGTATTTT.

V and J are TRBV6-2 or TRBV6-3 and TRBJ1-6; no reliable D call. Germline values: CDR1 MNHEY, CDR2 SVGEGT. The CDR3 loop spans 15 amino acids. V dropped 6 bases and J dropped 5 bases, with 14 bases sitting between them. CDR3 coding DNA: TGTGCCAGCAGACCGGGAGACGGTAATAATTCACCCCTCCACTTT. Residues: CASRPGDGNNSPLHF.

The chain uses TRBV7-3 and TRBJ2-7; 7 bases match TRBD1. Germline V CDR1 and CDR2: SGHTA, FQGTGA. V shed 2 bases and J 7 bases; nucleotides not matched to a gene: 5. The CDR3 loop spans 13 amino acids. In DNA form, the CDR3 reads TGTGCCAGCAGCTTAGACAGGGATAGGGAGCAGTACTTC. As protein: CASSLDRDREQYF.

The chain links TRBV7-2 to TRBJ1-1, with a possible D match to TRBD1 (6 bases). V gave up 1 base and J gave up 1 base, with 19 bases separating them. The CDR3 covers 18 residues. Looked up from germline, CDR1 is SGHTA and CDR2 is FQGNSA. DNA for the CDR3: TGTGCCAGCAGCTTAGGGTCCGCGGCAGGGGTCGGGAACACTGAAGCTTTCTTT. Protein sequence: CASSLGSAAGVGNTEAFF.

This chain links TRBV20-1 with TRBJ1-1; 8 bases line up with TRBD1. The CDR3 consists of 15 residues. Germline V gives CDR1 DFQATT, CDR2 SNEGSKA (reference sequence). Losses at the gene ends were 0 bases for V and 6 bases for J; bases not matched to a gene: 9. This CDR3 reads CSARDRGTGRPEAFF. The DNA for the CDR3 is TGCAGTGCTAGAGATCGAGGGACAGGCCGTCCTGAAGCTTTCTTT.

The chain combines TRBV11-2 with TRBJ1-4; D is possibly TRBD1 (6 bases). Deletions cut 3 bases from V and 5 bases from J, with 10 bases between. There are 14 residues in the CDR3. CDR1 SGHAT and CDR2 FQNNGV come from the germline V gene. The CDR3 DNA reads as TGTGCCAGCAGCTTTGGGACAAGGAATGAAAAACTGTTTTTT. Translated: CASSFGTRNEKLFF.

The chain is built from TRBV10-3 and TRBJ1-3; tentative D call: TRBD1 (6 bases). Germline V gene sequence: CDR1 ENHRY, CDR2 SYGVKD. This CDR3 is built from 15 residues. With 3 bases removed from V and 0 bases from J, the gap between germline ends came to 9 bases. The CDR3 DNA reads as TGTGCCATCAGTGATAGGGGGGTCTCTGGAAACACCATATATTTT. Amino acids: CAISDRGVSGNTIYF.

This chain connects TRBV27 to TRBJ2-7; tentative D call: TRBD1 (5 bases). The CDR3 is 14 amino acids. The germline V gene has CDR1 MNHEY and CDR2 SMNVEV (reference sequence). Between the trimmed V and J ends, which lost 7 bases and 3 bases, there was a span of 16 bases. As DNA, the CDR3 is TGTGCCAGCAAGGGGCCAGGGCGCTTCTACGAGCAGTACTTC. It translates to CASKGPGRFYEQYF.

This chain uses TRBV30 with TRBJ2-3, with 8 nucleotides matching TRBD1. Per the germline V gene, CDR1 is GTSNPN and CDR2 is SVGIG (reference sequence). The CDR3 has 15 residues. The V and J ends lost 3 bases and 6 bases, in that order; junction bases with no gene match: 11. The CDR3 sequence is CAWRLTGVLLDTQYF. DNA of the CDR3: TGTGCCTGGAGGCTGACAGGGGTGTTGTTGGATACGCAGTATTTT.

The chain carries TRBV12-5 and TRBJ2-5; tentatively, D is TRBD1 (6 bases). The V end was cut by 1 base, the J end by 3 bases, with 9 bases between. Germline loops: CDR1 LGHNT, CDR2 FRNRAP. There are 14 residues in the CDR3. CDR3 sequence: CASGLGNREETQYF. The CDR3 coding sequence is TGTGCTAGTGGTTTGGGCAACAGGGAAGAGACCCAGTACTTC.

The chain combines TRBV20-1 with TRBJ2-1, with D perhaps assigned TRBD1 or TRBD2 (5 bases each). Germline V lookup: CDR1 DFQATT, CDR2 SNEGSKA (reference sequence). The CDR3 length is 12 residues. Trimming took off 3 bases at V and 9 bases at J, with 12 bases between the two ends. This CDR3 reads CSASRARGEQFF. The CDR3 DNA reads as TGCAGTGCTAGTCGGGCGAGGGGTGAGCAGTTCTTC.

V usage is TRBV29-1 and J usage is TRBJ1-1, with D perhaps TRBD1 (6 bases). Between the trimmed V and J ends, which lost 3 bases and 5 bases, there was a span of 10 bases. CDR1 and CDR2 (germline): SQVTM, ANQGSEA. The CDR3 loop spans 12 amino acids. The CDR3 DNA is TGCAGCGTTGAGGGAGGGGGGACTGAAGCTTTCTTT. Translation gives CSVEGGGTEAFF.

The V and J genes are TRBV7-3 and TRBJ1-6; D is uncertain. The CDR3 is 14 amino acids. Trimming shortened V by 5 bases and J by 10 bases, and 15 bases separated the two germline ends. Germline lookup yields CDR1 SGHTA and CDR2 FQGTGA. The CDR3 is CASSPDGPYSPLHF. The CDR3 DNA reads as TGTGCCAGCAGCCCCGACGGCCCCTACTCACCCCTCCACTTT.

This sequence joins TRBV5-1 and TRBJ1-2; D might be TRBD1 (5 bases). CDR3 size: 15 residues. Trimming removed 0 bases from V and 11 bases from J, with 20 bases in between. CDR1 is SGHRS, CDR2 YFSETQ, per germline. CDR3 nucleotide sequence: TGCGCCAGCAGCTTGGTTGGCAGGGAGCTCGGAGGATACACCTTC. This sequence encodes CASSLVGRELGGYTF.

This chain joins TRBV3-1 and TRBJ1-1, with D perhaps matching TRBD1 (5 bases). Germline CDR1 LGHDT, CDR2 YNNKEL (reference sequence). CDR3 length equals 14 residues. V dropped 2 bases and J dropped 0 bases, with 7 bases sitting between them. CDR3 protein: CASSQRQMNTEAFF. CDR3 nucleotide sequence: TGTGCCAGCAGCCAACGACAGATGAACACTGAAGCTTTCTTT.

The V gene is TRBV20-1, the J gene TRBJ2-7; D not resolved. The germline V gene has CDR1 DFQATT and CDR2 SNEGSKA (reference sequence). This CDR3 contains 14 residues. The V and J ends lost 0 bases and 4 bases respectively, with 13 bases between them. The DNA for the CDR3 is TGCAGTGCTAGAGATCAAAGGGCCCGGTACGAGCAGTACTTC. It encodes CSARDQRARYEQYF.